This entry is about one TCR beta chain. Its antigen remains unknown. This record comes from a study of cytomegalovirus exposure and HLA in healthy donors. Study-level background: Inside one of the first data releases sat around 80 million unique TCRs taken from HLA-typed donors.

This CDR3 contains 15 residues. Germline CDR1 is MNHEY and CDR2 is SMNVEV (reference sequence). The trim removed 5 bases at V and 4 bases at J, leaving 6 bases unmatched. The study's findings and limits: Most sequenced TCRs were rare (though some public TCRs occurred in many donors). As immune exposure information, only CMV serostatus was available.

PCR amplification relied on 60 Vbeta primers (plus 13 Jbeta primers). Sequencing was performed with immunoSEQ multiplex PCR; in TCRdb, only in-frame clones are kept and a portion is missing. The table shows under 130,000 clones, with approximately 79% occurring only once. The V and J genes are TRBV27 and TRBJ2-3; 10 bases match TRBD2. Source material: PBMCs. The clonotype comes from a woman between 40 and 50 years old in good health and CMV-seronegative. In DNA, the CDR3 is TGTGCCAGCAGTAGGCTAGCGGGAGCGGCAGATACGCAGTATTTT. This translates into CASSRLAGAADTQYF.